This T cell receptor beta chain came from a study of shared clonotypes between healthy human individuals (dated by TCRdb to between 2020 and 2021). Study-wide context: A couple of women and a few men aged 18 to 49 years were included in the cohort. Between about 0.8 and 9 billion PBMCs per donor were obtained by leukapheresis. To estimate repertoire size and how much clonotypes are shared between individuals, the study performed deep sequencing of blood TCR repertoires from five healthy adults. To increase sequencing depth and limit assay-specific biases, different laboratories used diverse techniques to prepare libraries and sequence TCR repertoires. Per donor, three plates each were used for CD4 naive and CD4 memory, two for CD8 naive, and one for CD8 memory.

This clone was seen only once. Its specific antigen is unknown. Base quality data are lacking; no much larger clone is found one base away. Ends trimmed: V by 5 bases, J by 7 bases; bases unmatched to a gene: 7. Including cysteine and phenylalanine, the CDR3 has 13 amino acids. Only CDR3 DNA is held: 39 bases, read in frame from base 1. The germline V gene supplies CDR1 SGHTA and CDR2 FQGNSA. TCR CDR3 regions were amplified from genomic DNA by multiplex PCR using the deep immunoSEQ assay. For each cell subset, the extracted genomic DNA was distributed evenly across all wells of several immunoSEQ 96-well plates, and each plate served as one replicate. For sorted subsets, about 220 ng of genomic DNA, equivalent to around 30,000 T cell genomes, went into each replicate PCR. Purified libraries were measured with a Qubit 3.0 fluorometer, size-checked on a Bioanalyzer 2100, and measured again with the KAPA Library Quantification kit. Every immunoSEQ 96-well plate was sequenced on a dedicated single-read 150-cycle Illumina NextSeq 550 flow cell. Concerning the study's data processing: The immunoSEQ output contained only junctional sequences without quality scores, so filtering could not match that applied to full-length reads. To assign V/J genes and CDR3, sequences were annotated against IMGT germline references using PyIR, a Python wrapper for IgBLAST v1.9. Reads were removed for weak V/J assignments (E-value above 1e-6), missing CDR3, stop codons, out-of-frame junctions, or ambiguous translated residues. A V3J clonotype was defined by an identical inferred V gene, J gene, and CDR3 amino acid sequence. Percentage overlap between repertoires was calculated by dividing the number of shared unique clonotypes by the size of the smaller repertoire. Three approaches were used to assess repertoire richness: RTK rarefaction, the Chao1 estimator, and Recon v2.1 estimates of unobserved clonotypes. For all TCRbeta clonotypes obtained by the gDNA method from a few donors, generation probabilities were computed with OLGA. TCRdb took over this immuneACCESS table, retaining in-frame rearrangements with V and J assigned. Such tables are incomplete; in checked studies, under half of the missing clones stem from an unresolved V gene, and the remainder is unexplained. V and J calls and clone size are copied from that table; D and trimming were computed from the DNA. Across this sample there are about 2.1 million clones, with about 92% seen only once. The ten largest clonotypes hold 1.5% to 2% of the sample.

Overall results and qualifications from the work: Sampling was restricted to blood, and TCR repertoires in tissues likely differ from the TCR repertoires found in blood. Roughly 5% of naive CD4, 3.5% of naive CD8, approximately 2.2% of memory CD4, and around 0.42% of memory CD8 clonotypes were shared across a few donors. Higher generation probabilities were observed for clonotypes shared by all four sorted-subset donors than for non-shared clonotypes. Incomplete sequencing was indicated by rarefaction of sorted-subset datasets, despite the large sequencing depth. Pairwise subsampling indicated that sequencing depth was expected to affect the degree of clonotype sharing among donors. Because the study included a small number of donors, the genetic and exposure-history diversity represented was limited. Estimated clonotype richness was generally larger for naive than for memory subsets.

For the CD8 naive samples, CD45RO-negative cells were positively selected for CCR7, yielding a CD45RA+CCR7+ population from which TemRA cells were excluded. The donors were healthy, HIV-negative adults who had no recently reported acute infections or vaccinations. All donors were Caucasian adults living in Nashville, Tennessee, USA. Blood was obtained by leukapheresis, after which PBMCs were separated by Ficoll-Histopaque density gradient centrifugation and cryopreserved in liquid nitrogen vapor phase. Analytical flow cytometry was used to check the purity and quantity of each magnetically sorted T cell population. Each sorted fraction had its genomic DNA isolated and then quantified by UV absorbance on a Nanodrop 2000c.

The chain is encoded by TRBV7-2 joined to TRBJ1-1; a stretch of 7 junction bases matches TRBD1. Sequences were obtained from naive CD8+ T cells from PBMCs. This specimen's cell subset or site label, per the study, means: CD45RA+CCR7+. The sequence derives from a man younger than 30 in good health. Some clones in this sample may be carry-over from other donors' samples. CDR3 protein: CASSPGQALEAFF. The bases read TGTGCCAGCAGCCCTGGACAGGCCCTTGAAGCTTTCTTT. The full variable domain, with segments outside the CDR3 supplied by the reference TRBV7-2 and TRBJ1-1 proteins, appears as GAGVSQSPSNKVTEKGKDVELRCDPISGHTALYWYRQSLGQGLEFLIYFQGNSAPDKSGLPSDRFSAERTGGSVSTLTIQRTQQEDSAVYLCASSPGQALEAFFGQGTRLTVV.